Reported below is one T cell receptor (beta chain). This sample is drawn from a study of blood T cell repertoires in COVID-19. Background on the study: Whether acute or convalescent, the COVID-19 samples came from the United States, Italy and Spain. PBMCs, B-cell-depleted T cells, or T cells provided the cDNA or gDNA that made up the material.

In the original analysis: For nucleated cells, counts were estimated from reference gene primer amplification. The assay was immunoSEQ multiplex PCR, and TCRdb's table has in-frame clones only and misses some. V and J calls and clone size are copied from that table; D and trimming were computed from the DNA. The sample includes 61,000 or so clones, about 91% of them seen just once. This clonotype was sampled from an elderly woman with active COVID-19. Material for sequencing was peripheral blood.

The CDR3 region is CASSGPRSLTRNEQFF. CDR3 nucleotides: TGTGCCAGCAGTGGCCCGCGGAGCCTGACCCGAAATGAGCAGTTCTTC. The chain links TRBV6-1 to TRBJ2-1, with D unresolved. V was clipped by 4 bases and J by 7 bases, with 20 bases between them. This CDR3 has 16 residues. The germline gives CDR1 MNHNS, CDR2 SASEGT.